A selection of T cell receptor beta chains follows, all from one sample in a study of CD8 T cells in Susac syndrome. TCRdb redid the calling of the immunoSEQ multiplex PCR reads with MiXCR, one entry per CDR3 protein. The sample has 150,000 to 190,000 distinct CDR3 sequences; 90% to 95% are singletons. The sequencing input was CD8+ T cells from PBMCs. These receptors were collected from a human donor with multiple sclerosis. The CDR3 runs from the conserved cysteine through the conserved F or W. A D gene is named only where the DNA matches it firmly. The size of a clone is reported for some rows only, either as once, few or many, or as a class for expanded clones.

D,J,V,size,DNA,CDR3
.,TRBJ2-7,TRBV7-9,once,TGTGCCAGCAGCTCGGGACACTTAATCTCCTACGAGCAGTACTTC,CASSSGHLISYEQYF
.,TRBJ2-1,TRBV2,.,TGTGCCAGCACCCCAAAGAACGCGCGGGACTCCACGTCCAATGAGCAGTTCTTC,CASTPKNARDSTSNEQFF
.,TRBJ2-5,TRBV7-9,.,TGTGCCAGCAGCTTAGTGCAGGCCTCCGGGGAGACCCAGTACTTC,CASSLVQASGETQYF
.,TRBJ2-1,TRBV27,.,TGTGCCAGCACCACACATACCGGGGGGCGCGGGAATGAGCAGTTCTTC,CASTTHTGGRGNEQFF
.,TRBJ2-1,TRBV9,.,TGTGCCAGCAGCGCCGGTCCCAATGAGCAGTTCTTC,CASSAGPNEQFF
TRBD1,TRBJ1-2,TRBV2,.,TGTGCCAGCAGTGAATGGACAGGGGTTTCTGGCTACACCTTC,CASSEWTGVSGYTF
.,TRBJ2-2,TRBV9,.,TGTGCCAGCAGCATAGAGGGCAACACCGGGGAGCTGTTTTTT,CASSIEGNTGELFF
.,TRBJ2-1,TRBV14,.,TGTGCCAGCAGCCACTCGACGCCCGGTGGATCCTACAATGAGCAGTTCTTC,CASSHSTPGGSYNEQFF
TRBD1,TRBJ2-7,TRBV9,.,TGTGCCAGCAGCGTTAGAGGACAGGGGGCTGAGTACGAGCAGTACTTC,CASSVRGQGAEYEQYF
.,TRBJ2-3,TRBV9,.,TGTGCCAGCAGTCTTCAGGGGAAAGATACGCAGTATTTT,CASSLQGKDTQYF
.,TRBJ2-1,TRBV29-1,.,TGCAGCGTTGTTGGACCAAATGAGCAGTTCTTC,CSVVGPNEQFF
.,TRBJ2-7,TRBV12-3/TRBV12-4,.,TGTGCCAGCAGTTTACGCGGTGGAGACGAGCAGTACTTC,CASSLRGGDEQYF
.,TRBJ2-5,TRBV9,once,TGTGCCAGCACCTCCACAGGGAATGCTGGAGAGACCCAGTACTTC,CASTSTGNAGETQYF
TRBD1,TRBJ2-5,TRBV27,few,TGTGCCAGCAGTTTAGGACAGGGAAAGACCCAGTACTTC,CASSLGQGKTQYF
.,TRBJ2-1,TRBV28,.,TGTGCCAGCAGTTTTCAGGGCTCCCGTGAGCAGTTCTTC,CASSFQGSREQFF
.,TRBJ2-7,TRBV29-1,.,TGCAGCGTTGAGGGACGGAACTACGAGCAGTACTTC,CSVEGRNYEQYF
.,TRBJ1-1,TRBV15,.,TGTGCCACCAGCAGACACAGAAACACTGAAGCTTTCTTT,CATSRHRNTEAFF
TRBD1,TRBJ2-7,TRBV3-1,once,TGTGCCAGCAGCCAAGACCGAGGTGGGACAGGGGACGAGCAGTACTTC,CASSQDRGGTGDEQYF
.,TRBJ2-7,TRBV7-9,.,TGTGCCAGCAGCCAAGGGACCGGGGAGCAGTACTTC,CASSQGTGEQYF
.,TRBJ1-4,TRBV2,once,TGTGCCAGCAGTGACGCTTCGGGTGTGTTTAATGAAAAACTGTTTTTT,CASSDASGVFNEKLFF
.,TRBJ2-1,TRBV7-9,.,TGTGCCAGCAGCTCCTCCGGGACCTACTACAATGAGCAGTTCTTC,CASSSSGTYYNEQFF
.,TRBJ1-5,TRBV4-1,.,TGCGCCAGCAGCCAAGATATGGGGGAGAATCAGCCCCAGCATTTT,CASSQDMGENQPQHF
.,TRBJ2-3,TRBV2,.,TGTGCCAGCCATACAGATACGCAGTATTTT,CASHTDTQYF
.,TRBJ2-7,TRBV20-1,once,TGCAGTGCTGAGAGCCTGGGGGATTACGAGCAGTACTTC,CSAESLGDYEQYF
TRBD1,TRBJ1-1,TRBV6-6,.,TGTGCCAGCAGTTACATAGGGACAGGGAACACTGAAGCTTTCTTT,CASSYIGTGNTEAFF
.,TRBJ2-2,TRBV30,.,TGTGCCGGGATGGGTACCGGGGAGCTGTTTTTT,CAGMGTGELFF
.,TRBJ2-7,TRBV7-6,.,TGTGCCAGTTCAGGTTCTATCTCCTACGAGCAGTACTTC,CASSGSISYEQYF
.,TRBJ1-1,TRBV7-9,.,TGTGCCAGCAGATTTGACAGAGAAGCTTTCTTT,CASRFDREAFF
.,TRBJ2-7,TRBV29-1,.,TGCAGCGTTGACTCAGGAAGGGGTCCTCTCTACGAGCAGTACTTC,CSVDSGRGPLYEQYF
.,TRBJ1-6,TRBV12-3/TRBV12-4,.,TGTGCCAGCAGTTTCATCATTGGCTCACCCCTCCACTTT,CASSFIIGSPLHF
.,TRBJ1-6,TRBV5-1,.,TGCGCCAGCAGCTTGAACAGACTTCCAGGCTCCTATAATTCACCCCTCCACTTT,CASSLNRLPGSYNSPLHF
.,TRBJ1-4,TRBV30,.,TGTGCCTGGAGTGTACGATCAACTAATGAAAAACTGTTTTTT,CAWSVRSTNEKLFF